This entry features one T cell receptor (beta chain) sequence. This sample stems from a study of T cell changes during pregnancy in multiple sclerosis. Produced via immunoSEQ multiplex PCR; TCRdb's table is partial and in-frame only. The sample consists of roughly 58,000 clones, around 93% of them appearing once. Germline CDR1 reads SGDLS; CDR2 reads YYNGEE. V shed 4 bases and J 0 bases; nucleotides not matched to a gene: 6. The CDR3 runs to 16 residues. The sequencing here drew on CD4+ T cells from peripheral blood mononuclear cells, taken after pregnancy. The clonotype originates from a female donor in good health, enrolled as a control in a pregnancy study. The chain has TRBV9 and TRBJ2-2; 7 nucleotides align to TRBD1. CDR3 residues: CASSTITGANTGELFF. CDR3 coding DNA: TGTGCCAGCAGCACAATAACAGGGGCGAACACCGGGGAGCTGTTTTTT.